These T cell receptor beta chains were read from a single sample in a study of cytomegalovirus exposure and HLA in healthy donors. The table came from immunoSEQ multiplex PCR; TCRdb's copy has only in-frame clones and leaves some out. This sample has 65,000 to 85,000 clones, with 95% found just once. The sample consisted of PBMCs. The origin of the receptors is a woman aged 18-29 years in good health and CMV-seronegative. Both conserved end residues are part of each CDR3. The D gene is left open where the match is weak. Clone size is stated in some rows and not others, as once, few, many or a class when expanded.

d_call	clone_size	v_call	j_call	cdr3_aa	cdr3_nt
.	.	TRBV28	TRBJ2-7	CASSLDGAEQYF	TGTGCCAGCAGTCTCGACGGAGCCGAGCAGTACTTC
.	.	TRBV5-1	TRBJ2-5	CASSSSQTEETQYF	TGCGCCAGCAGCTCCTCCCAGACTGAAGAGACCCAGTACTTC
.	.	TRBV7-2	TRBJ2-1	CASSSQSGSNEQFF	TGTGCCAGCAGCTCCCAGTCCGGGTCCAATGAGCAGTTCTTC
TRBD1	.	TRBV6-4	TRBJ1-5	CASRDSGDRQPQHF	TGTGCCAGCAGGGATTCAGGGGACAGACAGCCCCAGCATTTT
.	.	TRBV15	TRBJ2-5	CATSRRISALLPGDQYF	TGTGCCACCAGCAGGCGGATATCCGCCCTTCTCCCGGGGGACCAGTACTTC
.	.	TRBV28	TRBJ1-1	CASSLWAGRSRGAFF	TGTGCCAGCAGTTTATGGGCGGGACGCTCCCGGGGGGCTTTCTTT
.	.	TRBV5-1	TRBJ1-2	CASSPNLTGKSDGYTF	TGCGCCAGCAGCCCGAACCTTACAGGGAAGAGTGATGGCTACACCTTC
.	.	TRBV15	TRBJ1-3	CATSRARNSGNTIYF	TGTGCCACCAGCAGGGCTAGGAACTCTGGAAACACCATATATTTT
.	.	TRBV25-1	TRBJ2-3	CASSGNSRADTQYF	TGTGCCAGCAGTGGGAACTCTCGGGCAGATACGCAGTATTTT
TRBD1	.	TRBV6-6	TRBJ1-2	CASSYPSTEGASGYTF	TGTGCCAGCAGTTACCCCTCGACGGAGGGGGCGAGTGGCTACACCTTC
.	once	TRBV7-8	TRBJ2-5	CASSSRDTVQETQYF	TGTGCCAGCAGCTCCCGGGACACGGTTCAAGAGACCCAGTACTTC
TRBD2	.	TRBV9	TRBJ2-7	CASSAGGEQYF	TGTGCCAGCAGCGCGGGGGGGGAGCAGTACTTC
TRBD1	.	TRBV6-4	TRBJ1-5	CASSDGGQNLYSNQPQHF	TGTGCCAGCAGTGACGGGGGACAGAATCTCTATAGCAATCAGCCCCAGCATTTT
TRBD1	.	TRBV6-6	TRBJ2-7	CASSPQGAPGEQYF	TGTGCCAGCAGCCCCCAGGGGGCACCTGGCGAGCAGTACTTC
TRBD1	few	TRBV7-8	TRBJ1-5	CASSLNPDRGRHF	TGTGCCAGCAGCTTAAATCCCGACAGGGGGCGGCATTTT
TRBD1	.	TRBV7-2	TRBJ2-1	CASSYQTGRNEQFF	TGTGCCAGCAGCTACCAGACAGGGCGGAATGAGCAGTTCTTC
.	.	TRBV4-1	TRBJ1-5	CASSLGGSLNQPQHF	TGCGCCAGCAGCCTGGGAGGCAGTCTCAATCAGCCCCAGCATTTT
.	.	TRBV19	TRBJ1-2	CASSPTTSAYGYTF	TGTGCCAGTAGTCCAACGACATCAGCCTATGGCTACACCTTC
TRBD2	.	TRBV7-7	TRBJ2-5	CASSLNPASGEKETQYF	TGTGCCAGCAGCTTAAATCCCGCTAGCGGGGAAAAAGAGACCCAGTACTTC
TRBD2	.	TRBV11-2	TRBJ2-2	CASSSPSGGGELFF	TGTGCCAGCAGCTCTCCTAGCGGGGGCGGGGAGCTGTTTTTT
TRBD1	.	TRBV5-4	TRBJ2-7	CASSLGTGTGAWREQYF	TGTGCCAGCAGCTTGGGCACCGGGACAGGGGCCTGGAGGGAGCAGTACTTC
.	.	TRBV4-3	TRBJ2-1	CASSQQHEDYYNEQFF	TGCGCCAGCAGCCAACAACACGAGGACTACTACAATGAGCAGTTCTTC
TRBD2	once	TRBV2	TRBJ2-7	CASSLAGGAEQYF	TGTGCCAGCAGTTTAGCGGGGGGTGCCGAGCAGTACTTC
TRBD1	.	TRBV7-2	TRBJ1-1	CASSLLTGGYAEAFF	TGTGCCAGCAGCTTATTGACAGGGGGGTACGCTGAAGCTTTCTTT
TRBD1	.	TRBV2	TRBJ2-7	CASIGTGGEYEQYF	TGTGCCAGCATAGGGACAGGGGGCGAGTACGAGCAGTACTTC
TRBD2	.	TRBV6-5	TRBJ2-3	CASSYLGLAGTDTQYF	TGTGCCAGCAGTTACTTGGGACTAGCTGGCACAGATACGCAGTATTTT
.	.	TRBV19	TRBJ1-2	CASSDSLMNYGYTF	TGTGCCAGTAGTGACAGCCTAATGAACTATGGCTACACCTTC
TRBD1	.	TRBV2	TRBJ1-4	CASMRQGLPNEKLFF	TGTGCCAGCATGCGACAGGGTCTTCCTAATGAAAAACTGTTTTTT
.	.	TRBV28	TRBJ1-3	CASSLGAGIGLTGNTIYF	TGTGCCAGCAGTTTGGGTGCGGGAATAGGGCTCACTGGAAACACCATATATTTT
.	.	TRBV9	TRBJ2-3	CASSVAGAGTDTQYF	TGTGCCAGCAGCGTGGCGGGGGCGGGCACAGATACGCAGTATTTT
TRBD2	.	TRBV4-1	TRBJ2-1	CASSQVTSGGVYEQFF	TGCGCCAGCAGCCAAGTGACTAGCGGGGGGGTATATGAGCAGTTCTTC
.	once	TRBV11-2	TRBJ2-7	CASSLGSGTLYEQYF	TGTGCCAGCAGCTTAGGATCCGGGACACTCTACGAGCAGTACTTC
.	.	TRBV5-4	TRBJ2-7	CASSQFMGADVYEQYF	TGTGCCAGCAGCCAATTTATGGGGGCGGATGTCTACGAGCAGTACTTC
TRBD2	.	TRBV7-2	TRBJ2-5	CASSLRGGEETQYF	TGTGCCAGCAGCTTACGGGGGGGAGAAGAGACCCAGTACTTC
TRBD1	.	TRBV2	TRBJ1-1	CASSLRTGSTEAFF	TGTGCCAGCAGTCTCCGGACAGGGTCGACTGAAGCTTTCTTT
TRBD2	.	TRBV6-1	TRBJ2-3	CASSVRGAGGEDTQYF	TGTGCCAGCAGTGTCAGAGGGGCGGGGGGGGAAGATACGCAGTATTTT
.	.	TRBV13	TRBJ1-5	CASSPGLNQPQHF	TGTGCCAGCAGCCCGGGACTAAATCAGCCCCAGCATTTT
TRBD2	.	TRBV5-1	TRBJ2-2	CASSLAGGPAGELFF	TGCGCCAGCAGCTTAGCGGGGGGGCCGGCCGGGGAGCTGTTTTTT
TRBD1	.	TRBV4-3	TRBJ1-2	CASSQVPQGAGYTF	TGCGCCAGCAGCCAAGTCCCCCAGGGGGCTGGCTACACCTTC
TRBD2	once	TRBV7-9	TRBJ2-1	CASSFPGTSGSSSYNEQFF	TGTGCCAGCAGCTTCCCGGGGACTAGCGGGAGCTCCTCCTACAATGAGCAGTTCTTC
.	.	TRBV18	TRBJ1-1	CASGEGLPEAFF	TGTGCCAGCGGGGAGGGGTTGCCTGAAGCTTTCTTT
.	.	TRBV6-4	TRBJ2-3	CASSGLGATDTQYF	TGTGCCAGCAGTGGATTAGGGGCCACAGATACGCAGTATTTT
.	.	TRBV4-1	TRBJ1-4	CASSQAGVNEKLFF	TGCGCCAGCAGTCAAGCGGGAGTTAATGAAAAACTGTTTTTT
.	.	TRBV27	TRBJ1-1	CASIVRTEAFF	TGTGCCAGCATTGTCCGGACTGAAGCTTTCTTT
.	.	TRBV7-8	TRBJ1-1	CASVPPSGGEAFF	TGTGCCAGCGTCCCCCCAAGCGGGGGTGAAGCTTTCTTT
.	.	TRBV28	TRBJ1-4	CASSSGQRGRSANEKLFF	TGTGCCAGCTCCTCCGGGCAGCGCGGGAGGAGTGCTAATGAAAAACTGTTTTTT
TRBD1	.	TRBV11-3	TRBJ2-1	CASSSGQGSYNEQFF	TGTGCCAGCAGCTCGGGACAGGGGTCGTACAATGAGCAGTTCTTC
.	.	TRBV4-3	TRBJ2-1	CASSQDSPGSTGQFF	TGCGCCAGCAGCCAAGACTCGCCGGGTAGCACGGGGCAGTTCTTC
TRBD1	.	TRBV18	TRBJ1-6	CASSPQTGGASYNSPLHF	TGTGCCAGCTCACCACAGACAGGGGGAGCCTCCTATAATTCACCCCTCCACTTT
TRBD1	once	TRBV5-6	TRBJ1-2	CASSADRGNYGYTF	TGTGCCAGCAGTGCGGACAGGGGGAACTATGGCTACACCTTC
TRBD1	.	TRBV6-5	TRBJ2-1	CASSKDRGPYNEQFF	TGTGCCAGCAGTAAAGACAGGGGCCCCTACAATGAGCAGTTCTTC
TRBD2	once	TRBV4-1	TRBJ2-5	CASSQPGLADQETQYF	TGCGCCAGCAGCCAGCCGGGACTAGCGGACCAAGAGACCCAGTACTTC
.	.	TRBV5-6	TRBJ1-2	CASSTSDRSWYGYTF	TGTGCCAGCAGCACCTCGGACAGATCCTGGTATGGCTACACCTTC
.	once	TRBV27	TRBJ1-4	CASSFGGGEKLFF	TGTGCCAGCAGTTTCGGGGGTGGGGAAAAACTGTTTTTT
.	.	TRBV7-2	TRBJ2-7	CASSLQGLETYEQYF	TGTGCCAGCAGCTTGCAGGGTCTAGAAACCTACGAGCAGTACTTC
.	.	TRBV5-1	TRBJ2-1	CASSLSGFDYNEQFF	TGCGCCAGCAGCTTGTCGGGATTTGACTACAATGAGCAGTTCTTC